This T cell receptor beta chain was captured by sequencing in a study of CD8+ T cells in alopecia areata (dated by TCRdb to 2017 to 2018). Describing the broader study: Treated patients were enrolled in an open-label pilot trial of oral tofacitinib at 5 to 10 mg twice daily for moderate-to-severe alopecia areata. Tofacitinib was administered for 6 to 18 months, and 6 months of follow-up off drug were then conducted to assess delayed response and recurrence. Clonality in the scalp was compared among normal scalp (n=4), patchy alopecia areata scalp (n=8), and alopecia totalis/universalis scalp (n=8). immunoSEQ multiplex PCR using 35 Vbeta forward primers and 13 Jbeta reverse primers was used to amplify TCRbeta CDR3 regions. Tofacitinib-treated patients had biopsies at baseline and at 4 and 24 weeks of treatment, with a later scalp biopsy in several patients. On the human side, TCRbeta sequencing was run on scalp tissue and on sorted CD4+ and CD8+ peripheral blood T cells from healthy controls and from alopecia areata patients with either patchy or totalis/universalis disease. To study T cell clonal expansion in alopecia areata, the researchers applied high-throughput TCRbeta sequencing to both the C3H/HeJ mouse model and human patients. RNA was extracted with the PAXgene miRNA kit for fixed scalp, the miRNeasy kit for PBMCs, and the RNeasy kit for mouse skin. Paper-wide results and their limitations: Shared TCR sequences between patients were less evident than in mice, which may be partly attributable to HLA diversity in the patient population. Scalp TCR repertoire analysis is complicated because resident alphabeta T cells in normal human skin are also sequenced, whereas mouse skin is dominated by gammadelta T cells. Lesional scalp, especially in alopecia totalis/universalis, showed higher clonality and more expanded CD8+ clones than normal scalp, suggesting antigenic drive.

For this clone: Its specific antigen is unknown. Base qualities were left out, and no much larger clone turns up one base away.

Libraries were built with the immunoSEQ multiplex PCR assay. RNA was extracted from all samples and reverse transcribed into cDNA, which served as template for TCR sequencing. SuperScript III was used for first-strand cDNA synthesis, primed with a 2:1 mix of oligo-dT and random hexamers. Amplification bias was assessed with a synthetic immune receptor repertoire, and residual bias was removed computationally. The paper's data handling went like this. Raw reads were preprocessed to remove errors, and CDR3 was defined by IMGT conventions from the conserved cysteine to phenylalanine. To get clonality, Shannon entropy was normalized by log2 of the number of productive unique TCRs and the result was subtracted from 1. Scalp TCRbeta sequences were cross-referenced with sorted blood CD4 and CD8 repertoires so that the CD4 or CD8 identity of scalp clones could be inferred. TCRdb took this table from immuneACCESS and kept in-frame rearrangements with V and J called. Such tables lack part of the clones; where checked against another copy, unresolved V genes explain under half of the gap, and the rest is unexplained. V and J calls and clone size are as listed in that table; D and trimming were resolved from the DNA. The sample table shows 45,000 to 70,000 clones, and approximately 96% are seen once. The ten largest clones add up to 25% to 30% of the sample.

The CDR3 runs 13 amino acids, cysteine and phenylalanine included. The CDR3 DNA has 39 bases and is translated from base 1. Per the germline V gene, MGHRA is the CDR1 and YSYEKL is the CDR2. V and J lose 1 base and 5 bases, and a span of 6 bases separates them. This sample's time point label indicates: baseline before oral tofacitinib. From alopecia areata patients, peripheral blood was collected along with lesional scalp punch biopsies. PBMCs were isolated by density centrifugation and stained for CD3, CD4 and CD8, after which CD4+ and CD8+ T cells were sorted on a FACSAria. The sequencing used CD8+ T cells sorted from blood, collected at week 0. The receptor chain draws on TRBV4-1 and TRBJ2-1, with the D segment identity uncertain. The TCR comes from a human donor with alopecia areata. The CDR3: CASSQVGNNEQFF. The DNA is TGCGCCAGCAGCCAAGTGGGAAACAATGAGCAGTTCTTC.